The clone carrying this T cell receptor beta chain was recorded only once. Random-hexamer reverse transcription was applied to about 0.45 to 1 ug RNA. Each CDR3 protein gets one entry after TCRdb re-called the immunoSEQ multiplex PCR reads with MiXCR. The sample has about 240,000 distinct CDR3 sequences; approximately 95% are singletons. This sample was taken from a study of CD8 T cells in Susac syndrome. The germline gives CDR1 SGHAT, CDR2 FQNNGV. CDR3 length equals 16 residues. V trimming: 0 bases; J trimming: 4 bases; junction bases outside the gene matches: 5. This TCR derives from a human donor with Susac syndrome. The gene calls are TRBV11-2 and TRBJ2-2; 7 nucleotides match TRBD2. The specimen was CD4+ T cells from PBMCs. The CDR3 reads CASSLELRTSTGELFF. In DNA, the CDR3 is TGTGCCAGCAGCTTAGAATTGCGGACTAGCACCGGGGAGCTGTTTTTT.